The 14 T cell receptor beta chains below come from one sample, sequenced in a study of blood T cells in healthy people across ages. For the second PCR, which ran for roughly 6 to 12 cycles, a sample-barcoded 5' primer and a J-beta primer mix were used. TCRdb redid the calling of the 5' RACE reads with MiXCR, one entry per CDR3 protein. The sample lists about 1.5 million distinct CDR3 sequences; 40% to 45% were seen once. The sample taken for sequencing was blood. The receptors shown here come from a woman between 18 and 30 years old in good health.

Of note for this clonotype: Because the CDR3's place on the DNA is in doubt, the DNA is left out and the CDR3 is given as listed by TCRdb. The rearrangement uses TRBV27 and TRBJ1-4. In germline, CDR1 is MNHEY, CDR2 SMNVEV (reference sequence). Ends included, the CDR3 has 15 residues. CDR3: CASSSSARGNEELFF.

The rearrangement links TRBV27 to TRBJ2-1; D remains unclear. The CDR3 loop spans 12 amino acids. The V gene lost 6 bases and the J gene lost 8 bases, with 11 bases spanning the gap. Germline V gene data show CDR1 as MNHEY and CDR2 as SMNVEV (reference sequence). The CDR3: CASSVTIHEQFF. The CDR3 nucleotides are TGTGCCAGCAGCGTCACCATTCATGAGCAGTTCTTC.

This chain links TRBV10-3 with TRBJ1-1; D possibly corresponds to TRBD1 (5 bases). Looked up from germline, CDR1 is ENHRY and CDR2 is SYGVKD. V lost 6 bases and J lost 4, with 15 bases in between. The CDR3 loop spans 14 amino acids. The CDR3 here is CAIRDTSSATEAFF. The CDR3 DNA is TGTGCCATCAGGGACACATCTAGCGCCACTGAAGCTTTCTTT.

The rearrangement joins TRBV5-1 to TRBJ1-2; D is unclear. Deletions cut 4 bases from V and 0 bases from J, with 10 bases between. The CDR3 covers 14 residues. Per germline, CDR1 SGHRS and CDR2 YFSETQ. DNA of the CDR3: TGCGCCAGCAGCCTTGACGTTACTAACTATGGCTACACCTTC. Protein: CASSLDVTNYGYTF.

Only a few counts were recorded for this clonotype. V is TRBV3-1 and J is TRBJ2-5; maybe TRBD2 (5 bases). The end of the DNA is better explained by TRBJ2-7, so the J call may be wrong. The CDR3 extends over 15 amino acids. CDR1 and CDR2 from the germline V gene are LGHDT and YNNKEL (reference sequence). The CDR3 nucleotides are TGTGCCAGCAGCCAAGATTTGGGCGGGCCCAACGAGCAGTACTTC. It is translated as CASSQDLGGPNEQYF.

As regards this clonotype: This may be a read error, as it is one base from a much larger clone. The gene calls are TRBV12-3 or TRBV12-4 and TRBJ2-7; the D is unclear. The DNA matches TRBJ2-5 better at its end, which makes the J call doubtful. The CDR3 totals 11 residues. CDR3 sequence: CASGWAETQYF. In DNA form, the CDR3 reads TGTGCCAGCGGTTGGGCCGAGACCCAGTACTTC.

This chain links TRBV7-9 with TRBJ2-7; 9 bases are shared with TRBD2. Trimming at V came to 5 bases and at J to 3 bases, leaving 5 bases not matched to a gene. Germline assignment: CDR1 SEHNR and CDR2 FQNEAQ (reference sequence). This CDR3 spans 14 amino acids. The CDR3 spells CASSNSGSFYEQYF. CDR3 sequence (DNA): TGTGCCAGCAGCAATAGCGGGAGTTTCTACGAGCAGTACTTC.

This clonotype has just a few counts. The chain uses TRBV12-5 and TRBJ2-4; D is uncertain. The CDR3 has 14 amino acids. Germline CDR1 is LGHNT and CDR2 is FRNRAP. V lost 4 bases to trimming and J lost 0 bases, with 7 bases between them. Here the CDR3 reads CASGSSGAKNIQYF. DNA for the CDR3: TGTGCTAGTGGTTCCTCGGGAGCCAAAAACATTCAGTACTTC.

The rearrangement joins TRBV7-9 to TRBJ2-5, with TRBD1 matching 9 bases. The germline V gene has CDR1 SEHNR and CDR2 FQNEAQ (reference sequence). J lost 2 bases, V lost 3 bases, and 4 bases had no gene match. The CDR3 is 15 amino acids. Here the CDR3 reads CASSFYGTGQETQYF. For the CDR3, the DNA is TGTGCCAGCAGCTTCTACGGGACAGGGCAAGAGACCCAGTACTTC.

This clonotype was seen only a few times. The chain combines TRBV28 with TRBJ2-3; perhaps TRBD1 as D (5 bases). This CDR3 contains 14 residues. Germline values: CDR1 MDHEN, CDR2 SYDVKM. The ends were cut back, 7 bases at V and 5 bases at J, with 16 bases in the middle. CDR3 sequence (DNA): TGTGCCAGCACCCCCGTAGGGGAATTAGATACGCAGTATTTT. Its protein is CASTPVGELDTQYF.

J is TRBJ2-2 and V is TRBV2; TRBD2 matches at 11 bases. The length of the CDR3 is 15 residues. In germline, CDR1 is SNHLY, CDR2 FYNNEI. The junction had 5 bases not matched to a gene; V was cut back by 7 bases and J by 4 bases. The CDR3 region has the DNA TGTGCCAGCACCCTAGCGGGGGGTATCACCGGGGAGCTGTTTTTT. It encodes CASTLAGGITGELFF.

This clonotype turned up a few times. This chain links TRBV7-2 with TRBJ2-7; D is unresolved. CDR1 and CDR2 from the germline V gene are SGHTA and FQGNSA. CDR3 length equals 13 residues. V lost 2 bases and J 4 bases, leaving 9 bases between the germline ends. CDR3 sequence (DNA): TGTGCCAGCAGCTTATCTATGGGATACGAGCAGTACTTC. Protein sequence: CASSLSMGYEQYF.

CDR3 protein: CASSPGIGIYEQYF. Written as DNA, the CDR3 is TGTGCCAGCAGCCCCGGGATAGGGATTTACGAGCAGTACTTC. The chain joins TRBV27 to TRBJ2-7; D is possibly TRBD2 (5 bases). V lost 6 bases and J lost 4, with 16 bases in between. Per the germline V gene, CDR1 is MNHEY and CDR2 is SMNVEV (reference sequence). The CDR3 has 14 residues.

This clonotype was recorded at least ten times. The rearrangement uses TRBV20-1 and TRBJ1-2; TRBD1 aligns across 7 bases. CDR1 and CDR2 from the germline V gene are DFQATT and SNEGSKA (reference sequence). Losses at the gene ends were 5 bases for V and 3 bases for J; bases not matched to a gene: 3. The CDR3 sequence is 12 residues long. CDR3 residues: CSAADRDYGYTF. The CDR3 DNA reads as TGCAGTGCTGCCGACAGGGACTATGGCTACACCTTC.